The 21 T cell receptor beta chains listed next were all sequenced from one sample in a study of human T cells and chemical hapten exposure (dated by TCRdb to about 2021). The time point label for this specimen denotes: pre-sensitization, week 0. The sample's treatment or condition label, in plain terms: therapeutic diphenylcyclopropenone sensitization with weekly scalp DPC. Library generation was performed with RACE. For sequencing, a NextSeq 500 was employed. TCRdb's own reprocessing of the public reads used fastp at Q25 and MiXCR and kept productive beta chains. CDR3 protein sequences are deduplicated, and each keeps its most common genes and DNA. This sample is represented by over 300,000 distinct CDR3 sequences; 4.5% to 6% of them were singletons. The ten top clones hold just over 2.5% of the sample. The sample consisted of whole blood, taken in connection with sensitization to the hapten diphenylcyclopropenone (DPC). The source of these receptors is a woman aged 45-59 years with alopecia areata. Some clones in this sample may be carry-over from other donors' samples.

Only a few counts were recorded for this clonotype. This sequence joins TRBV24-1 and TRBJ2-1; 8 bases agree with TRBD2. The CDR3 extends over 14 amino acids. CDR1 KGHDR and CDR2 SFDVKD come from the germline V gene. The V and J ends lost 3 bases and 8 bases, in that order; junction bases with no gene match: 5. The CDR3 DNA follows: TGTGCCACCAGTGATCCCGGACTAGCCGATGAGCAGTTCTTC. It translates to CATSDPGLADEQFF.

For this clonotype: This could be a read error, since a much larger clone is one nucleotide away. This chain uses TRBV11-2 with TRBJ2-5; 13 nucleotides align to TRBD2. Germline V lookup: CDR1 SGHAT, CDR2 FQNNGV. V shed 5 bases, J shed 5 bases, and the junction held 5 bases outside the gene matches. This CDR3 has 15 amino acids. DNA of the CDR3: TGTGCCAGCAGCCTTGGACTAGCGGGAGTGGAGACCCAGTACTTC. Its translation is CASSLGLAGVETQYF.

This clonotype was observed many times. V usage is TRBV27 and J usage is TRBJ2-4, with D perhaps being TRBD1 or TRBD2 (5 bases each). The CDR3 is 15 amino acids. In germline, CDR1 is MNHEY, CDR2 SMNVEV (reference sequence). Trimming removed 5 bases at V and 3 bases at J, with 14 bases between. The CDR3 nucleotides are TGTGCCAGCAGTCCGCTGACAGAGGGCAAAAACATTCAGTACTTC. Protein sequence: CASSPLTEGKNIQYF.

This clonotype was counted many times. The CDR3 is CASSLGQGSNEQFF. DNA of the CDR3: TGTGCCAGCAGCTTGGGACAGGGAAGCAATGAGCAGTTCTTC. J is TRBJ2-1 and V is TRBV7-6, with TRBD1 identical over 9 bases. With V trimmed by 3 bases and J by 6 bases, 3 bases remained unmatched. Germline V gene data show CDR1 as SGHVS and CDR2 as FNYEAQ. This CDR3 comprises 14 residues. Drawing the rest from reference TRBV7-6 and TRBJ2-1, the complete variable domain is GAGVSQSPRYKVTKRGQDVALRCDPISGHVSLYWYRQALGQGPEFLTYFNYEAQQDKSGLPNDRFSAERPEGSISTLTIQRTEQRDSAMYRCASSLGQGSNEQFFGPGTRLTVL.

The sample holds many counts of this clonotype. The chain carries TRBV3-1 and TRBJ2-3, with 7 positions matching TRBD2. CDR1 and CDR2 from the germline V gene are LGHDT and YNNKEL (reference sequence). The CDR3 sequence is 15 residues long. Trimming removed 1 base from V and 5 bases from J; junction bases left unmatched: 6. The CDR3 DNA reads as TGTGCCAGCAGCCAAGGGGAGCGGGAAAGAGATACGCAGTATTTT. Encoded protein: CASSQGERERDTQYF.

The rearrangement links TRBV5-6 to TRBJ2-7; the match to TRBD1 covers 8 bases. The CDR3 totals 15 residues. V was pared by 2 bases and J by 3 bases, with 7 bases of the junction left unmatched. Germline V gene lookup returns CDR1 SGHDT and CDR2 YYEEEE. The CDR3 DNA is TGTGCCAGCAGCTTACGGGACAGGCGCTTCTACGAGCAGTACTTC. Translated, it gives CASSLRDRRFYEQYF.

This clonotype showed up many times. The rearrangement joins TRBV11-2 to TRBJ1-1; D is possibly TRBD1 (5 bases). Germline CDR1 reads SGHAT; CDR2 reads FQNNGV. The germline V and J ends were trimmed by 3 bases and 4 bases, with 6 bases remaining between them. CDR3 size: 12 residues. CDR3 DNA: TGTGCCAGCAGCTTGCAGGGCACTGAAGCTTTCTTT. Protein product: CASSLQGTEAFF.

This clonotype was observed a few times. This rearrangement joins TRBV28 to TRBJ1-2; the match to TRBD1 covers 8 bases. The CDR3 totals 15 residues. From germline, CDR1 is MDHEN and CDR2 SYDVKM. V shed 5 bases, J shed 8 bases, and the junction held 13 bases outside the gene matches. The CDR3 here is CASSEGQALFSGYTF. CDR3 DNA: TGTGCCAGCAGTGAGGGACAGGCGCTATTTAGCGGCTACACCTTC.

The J gene is TRBJ1-2, the V gene TRBV14; D not resolved. The CDR3 length is 13 residues. Germline V lookup: CDR1 SGHDN, CDR2 FVKESK. Trimming left V 3 bases short and J 4 bases short, with 9 bases between. CDR3 coding DNA: TGTGCCAGCAGCCAGGGTATTGGCTATGGCTACACCTTC. It is translated as CASSQGIGYGYTF. Looking up the rest from reference TRBV14 and TRBJ1-2 gives the full variable domain: EAGVTQFPSHSVIEKGQTVTLRCDPISGHDNLYWYRRVMGKEIKFLLHFVKESKQDESGMPNNRFLAERTGGTYSTLKVQPAELEDSGVYFCASSQGIGYGYTFGSGTRLTVV.

This clonotype occurred many times. The chain recombines TRBV30 with TRBJ2-2; tentatively, D is TRBD1 (6 bases). The CDR3 totals 14 residues. The V end was cut by 1 base, the J end by 4 bases, with 10 bases between. The V gene's germline CDR1 is GTSNPN and CDR2 SVGIG (reference sequence). The CDR3 DNA is TGTGCCTGGAGTGCCCAGGGGAGCACCGGGGAGCTGTTTTTT. Its protein is CAWSAQGSTGELFF.

In its sample, this clonotype was seen many times. The chain carries TRBV7-9 and TRBJ2-3, with 12 bases aligning to TRBD2. The germline V gene has CDR1 SEHNR and CDR2 FQNEAQ (reference sequence). CDR3 length: 17 residues. V gave up 5 bases and J gave up 2 bases; unmatched junction bases: 8. The chain's CDR3 is CASSPRTSGTFTDTQYF. The CDR3 DNA reads TGTGCCAGCAGCCCCCGGACTAGCGGGACCTTCACAGATACGCAGTATTTT.

The CDR3 region has the DNA TGTGCCAGCAGCCTAACCCGACCCGGACAGTCCGCGAGGTCACCCCTCCACTTT. Translated: CASSLTRPGQSARSPLHF. The chain joins TRBV2 to TRBJ1-6; D may be TRBD1 (6 bases). The V gene's germline CDR1 is SNHLY and CDR2 FYNNEI. The CDR3 runs to 18 residues. V was cut by 6 bases and J by 10 bases, with 28 bases left in between.

This clonotype was counted at least ten times. This chain uses TRBV29-1 with TRBJ2-5; D is unresolved. Per germline, CDR1 SQVTM and CDR2 ANQGSEA. There are 10 residues in the CDR3. The germline V and J ends were trimmed by 7 bases and 6 bases, with 9 bases remaining between them. In DNA, the CDR3 is TGCAGCGGCCTTACGAAGACCCAGTACTTC. Protein product: CSGLTKTQYF.

The V call is TRBV7-6, the J call TRBJ2-7; the match to TRBD1 covers 7 bases. Germline V lookup: CDR1 SGHVS, CDR2 FNYEAQ. This CDR3 is 17 amino acids long. The trim removed 1 base at V and 0 bases at J, leaving 9 bases unmatched. The CDR3 spells CASSLGYSGTVSYEQYF. CDR3 bases: TGTGCCAGCAGCTTAGGGTACTCCGGGACAGTCTCCTACGAGCAGTACTTC.

V is TRBV5-8 and J is TRBJ2-7, with no clear D. The germline V and J ends were trimmed by 0 bases and 3 bases, with 10 bases remaining between them. The CDR3 runs 14 residues. Germline values: CDR1 SGHTS, CDR2 YDEGEE. The DNA of the CDR3 is TGTGCCAGCAGCTTGGGGACGCCTTACTACGAGCAGTACTTC. Residues: CASSLGTPYYEQYF. Looking up the rest from reference TRBV5-8 and TRBJ2-7 gives the full variable domain: EAGVTQSPTHLIKTRGQQATLRCSPISGHTSVYWYQQALGLGLQFLLWYDEGEERNRGNFPPRFSGRQFPNYSSELNVNALELEDSALYLCASSLGTPYYEQYFGPGTRLTVT.

This clonotype was seen more than once but under ten times. The CDR3 is CASSLNLQATGELFF. The CDR3 DNA reads TGTGCCAGCAGCTTAAACTTACAGGCCACCGGGGAGCTGTTTTTT. This chain joins TRBV7-6 and TRBJ2-2, with D perhaps matching TRBD1 (5 bases). This CDR3 has 15 amino acids. Germline V gene data show CDR1 as SGHVS and CDR2 as FNYEAQ. Trimming shortened V by 2 bases and J by 4 bases, and 11 bases separated the two germline ends.

This clonotype was recorded many times. The CDR3 here is CASSSDSTEAFF. The CDR3 nucleotides are TGTGCCAGCAGCTCGGACAGCACTGAAGCTTTCTTT. The rearrangement uses TRBV28 and TRBJ1-1; possible D gene TRBD1, 6 bases. The CDR3 length is 12 residues. CDR1 is MDHEN, CDR2 SYDVKM, per germline. Trimming shortened V by 6 bases and J by 4 bases, and 9 bases separated the two germline ends.

The chain is built from TRBV5-1 and TRBJ2-5; TRBD2 matches 8 bases. The germline V gene encodes CDR1 SGHRS and CDR2 YFSETQ. Germline trimming cut 3 bases from V and 2 bases from J; bases unmatched to any gene: 12. The CDR3 totals 17 residues. This CDR3 is CASSSLRGLAVQETQYF. In DNA, the CDR3 is TGCGCCAGCAGCTCCCTCCGCGGACTAGCAGTACAAGAGACCCAGTACTTC.

This chain links TRBV28 with TRBJ2-7, with D possibly matching TRBD1 (6 bases). Germline CDR1 reads MDHEN; CDR2 reads SYDVKM. V was trimmed by 7 bases and J by 0 bases, leaving 16 bases between them. The CDR3 runs to 15 residues. The CDR3 loop reads CASTDRGQISYEQYF. The CDR3 coding sequence is TGTGCCAGCACCGACCGGGGACAAATCTCCTACGAGCAGTACTTC. The full variable domain, its missing parts supplied by reference TRBV28 and TRBJ2-7, is DVKVTQSSRYLVKRTGEKVFLECVQDMDHENMFWYRQDPGLGLRLIYFSYDVKMKEKGDIPEGYSVSREKKERFSLILESASTNQTSMYLCASTDRGQISYEQYFGPGTRLTVT.

This clonotype was seen repeatedly, ten times or more. This rearrangement joins TRBV28 to TRBJ2-7; 11 nucleotides agree with TRBD1. With 4 bases clipped from V and 4 bases from J, the junction kept 15 bases outside the gene matches. Germline V lookup: CDR1 MDHEN, CDR2 SYDVKM. The CDR3 is made up of 18 amino acids. CDR3 sequence (DNA): TGTGCCAGCAGTTCGGGACAGGGGGGAACTGCTCCCATATACGAGCAGTACTTC. Translation: CASSSGQGGTAPIYEQYF.

In its sample, this clonotype was seen many times. The chain employs TRBV9 and TRBJ1-1; 9 bases are a match to TRBD1. Germline assignment: CDR1 SGDLS and CDR2 YYNGEE. Trimming at V came to 4 bases and at J to 7 bases, leaving 5 bases not matched to a gene. The CDR3 runs 13 residues. The CDR3 sequence is CASSTGTGNEAFF. CDR3 DNA sequence: TGTGCCAGCAGCACCGGGACAGGGAATGAAGCTTTCTTT.